Each of the 6 T cell receptor beta chains below was sequenced from the same sample in a study of control samples from healthy donors and cancer patients. Assay used: immunoSEQ multiplex PCR; TCRdb lists only in-frame clones, some missing. The sample consists of 150,000 to 200,000 clones, 94% of them appearing once. Sequencing input: blood. Receptors originate from a woman younger than 30 in good health.

The count of this clone is one. J is TRBJ1-1 and V is TRBV19; no firm D call. The germline gives CDR1 LNHDA, CDR2 SQIVND (reference sequence). Trimming took 4 bases from V and 0 from J, leaving 15 bases between them. The CDR3 has 16 residues. For the CDR3, the DNA is TGTGCCAGTAGTACCGGACGGAATAACATGAACACTGAAGCTTTCTTT. Its translation is CASSTGRNNMNTEAFF.

The V call is TRBV3-1 (or the pseudogene TRBV3-2), the J call TRBJ1-6; the D is unclear. Per germline, CDR1 LGHDT and CDR2 YNNKEL (reference sequence). The CDR3 spans 15 residues. The germline V and J ends were trimmed by 3 bases and 7 bases, with 13 bases remaining between them. CDR3 sequence reads: CASSQLAVVNSPLHF. For the CDR3, the DNA is TGTGCCAGCAGCCAGCTTGCCGTAGTAAATTCACCCCTCCACTTT.

The chain joins TRBV3-1 (or the pseudogene TRBV3-2) to TRBJ1-1; tentative D call: TRBD1 (5 bases). Trimming took 2 bases from V and 7 from J, leaving 17 bases between them. Germline CDR1 and CDR2: LGHDT and YNNKEL (reference sequence). CDR3 length: 15 residues. The CDR3 coding sequence is TGTGCCAGCAGCCAACGACCCGGGGGGTGGGTTGAAGCTTTCTTT. Protein sequence: CASSQRPGGWVEAFF.

This clone was seen a single time. V gene TRBV20-1 combines with J gene TRBJ2-3; no clear D. Germline V lookup: CDR1 DFQATT, CDR2 SNEGSKA (reference sequence). V lost 3 bases to trimming and J lost 7 bases, with 11 bases between them. The CDR3 is 12 residues long. The CDR3: CSASPADNTQYF. The CDR3 bases are TGCAGTGCTAGTCCGGCCGATAATACGCAGTATTTT.

The CDR3 sequence is CATSSNRSYSNQPQHF. CDR3 in DNA: TGTGCCACCAGCTCCAATAGAAGCTATAGCAATCAGCCCCAGCATTTT. The chain couples TRBV24-1 to TRBJ1-5, with unresolved D. Germline assignment: CDR1 KGHDR and CDR2 SFDVKD. V lost 7 bases and J lost 0, with 15 bases in between. This CDR3 has 16 residues.

The genes are TRBV9 and TRBJ2-1; 9 bases are shared with TRBD2. V dropped 2 bases and J dropped 5; count of bases not matched to a gene: 5. The CDR3 loop spans 15 amino acids. Germline V gene lookup returns CDR1 SGDLS and CDR2 YYNGEE. The CDR3 DNA follows: TGTGCCAGCAGCGTTGGGACTAGCCGAGACAATGAGCAGTTCTTC. Translation: CASSVGTSRDNEQFF. The full variable domain, with the rest looked up from reference TRBV9 and TRBJ2-1, is DSGVTQTPKHLITATGQRVTLRCSPRSGDLSVYWYQQSLDQGLQFLIQYYNGEERAKGNILERFSAQQFPDLHSELNLSSLELGDSALYFCASSVGTSRDNEQFFGPGTRLTVL.